This record looks at one T cell receptor beta chain sequence and its context. What it recognizes is unknown. CDR3 length: 13 residues. V was trimmed by 9 bases and J by 4 bases, leaving 14 bases between them. Germline V CDR1 and CDR2: MDHEN, SYDVKM. Graft-derived tissue was subjected to processing to liberate intraepithelial and lamina propria lymphocytes. This sample is drawn from a study of graft-versus-host responses after intestinal transplantation. Study details: Every recipient underwent anti-thymocyte globulin induction, then tacrolimus and steroids for two to four years.

Sequencing was performed with immunoSEQ multiplex PCR; in TCRdb, only in-frame clones are kept and a portion is missing. Here the sample spans 13,000 or so clones, 70% to 85% being singletons. Study observations and caveats: The recipient marrow held GvH clones, and some of them showed up first in ileum or blood.

Source: ileum tissue, taken 16 days after intestinal transplant. The chain employs TRBV28 and TRBJ2-3; the D gene is possibly TRBD1 (5 bases). The source of this sequence is a human patient who received an intestinal transplant, so some T cells may come from the graft donor. CDR3 in amino acids: CASGLQGPDTQYF. DNA of the CDR3: TGTGCCAGTGGCCTGCAGGGTCCAGATACGCAGTATTTT.